The 27 T cell receptor beta chains below were found in one sample sequenced in a study of response to subunit inactivated influenza vaccine. TCRdb reanalysed the RT-PCR reads using MiXCR and keeps one entry per CDR3 protein. The data show more than 400,000 distinct CDR3 sequences, with approximately 10% seen just once and approximately 12% held by the top ten. This specimen consisted of PBMCs from blood, obtained roughly 45 days after vaccination. Receptors originate from a man aged 45-65 years who received an inactivated influenza vaccine.

The chain carries TRBV20-1 and TRBJ2-1, with TRBD2 as a possible D gene (6 bases). CDR3 length: 14 residues. Trimming cost V 1 base and J 0 bases, with 7 bases left between them. The V gene's germline CDR1 is DFQATT and CDR2 SNEGSKA (reference sequence). DNA for the CDR3: TGCAGTGCTAGAGGACTAGGCTCCTACAATGAGCAGTTCTTC. Translated: CSARGLGSYNEQFF.

This sequence joins TRBV7-2 and TRBJ2-5; the match to TRBD1 covers 7 bases. J was trimmed by 5 bases and V by 4 bases; bases with no gene match: 4. In germline, CDR1 is SGHTA, CDR2 FQGNSA. This CDR3 has 13 amino acids. As DNA, the CDR3 is TGTGCCAGCAGCTCCCAGGACAGGGAGACCCAGTACTTC. Protein sequence: CASSSQDRETQYF.

The CDR3 sequence: CASSYAGQGARAKNIQYF. CDR3 in DNA: TGTGCCAGCAGTTACGCGGGACAGGGGGCGCGGGCCAAAAACATTCAGTACTTC. J is TRBJ2-4 and V is TRBV6-2 or TRBV6-3, with 12 positions matching TRBD1. The CDR3 consists of 18 residues. Germline lookup yields CDR1 MNHEY and CDR2 SVGEGT. The V and J ends lost 2 bases and 1 base, in that order; junction bases with no gene match: 6.

This clonotype came up a few times. The chain joins TRBV29-1 to TRBJ1-2; 10 bases match TRBD1. Germline assignment: CDR1 SQVTM and CDR2 ANQGSEA. The CDR3 loop spans 13 amino acids. Losses at the gene ends were 3 bases for V and 7 bases for J; bases not matched to a gene: 5. The CDR3 coding sequence is TGCAGCGTTGACGGACAGGGGGAGGGTGGCTACACCTTC. This codes for CSVDGQGEGGYTF.

A remark on this clonotype: A read error is possible here, since a much larger clone lies one base away. The chain joins TRBV12-3 or TRBV12-4 to TRBJ2-7, with 10 bases that match TRBD2. The V gene end was trimmed by 6 bases and the J gene end by 10 bases; junction bases not matched to a gene: 15. The CDR3 is 15 amino acids. The CDR3 DNA reads as TGTGCCAGCAGATCTGGACGAGCGGGAGGGCCAAGTCAGTACTTC. It encodes CASRSGRAGGPSQYF.

Ten or more counts support this clonotype. The chain uses TRBV20-1 and TRBJ2-3, with 11 bases that match TRBD2. Germline V lookup: CDR1 DFQATT, CDR2 SNEGSKA (reference sequence). This CDR3 comprises 14 residues. J lost 2 bases, V lost 7 bases, and 5 bases had no gene match. CDR3 sequence: CSVGTSGNTDTQYF. DNA of the CDR3: TGCAGTGTTGGGACTAGCGGTAACACAGATACGCAGTATTTT.

V is TRBV11-2 and J is TRBJ2-5; D uncertain. Trimming left V 0 bases short and J 2 bases short, with 10 bases between. Germline V CDR1 and CDR2: SGHAT, FQNNGV. The length of the CDR3 is 15 residues. The CDR3 is CASSLDLWQQETQYF. The CDR3 bases are TGTGCCAGCAGCTTAGATTTATGGCAACAAGAGACCCAGTACTTC.

This clonotype came up a few times. The CDR3 nucleotides are TGCAGTGCTCAAGACATGGCAAGACCTAGCACAGATACGCAGTATTTT. Its translation: CSAQDMARPSTDTQYF. The chain recombines TRBV20-1 with TRBJ2-3; no reliable D call. Deletions cut 5 bases from V and 0 bases from J, with 18 bases between. Germline loops: CDR1 DFQATT, CDR2 SNEGSKA (reference sequence). The CDR3 sequence is 16 residues long.

This clonotype was picked up many times. This chain connects TRBV12-3 or TRBV12-4 to TRBJ1-3; D gene ambiguous. V lost 6 bases and J 3 bases, leaving 3 bases between the germline ends. This CDR3 contains 11 residues. The CDR3 nucleotides read TGTGCCAGCAGGCTTGGAAACACCATATATTTT. Protein: CASRLGNTIYF.

The V call is TRBV5-1, the J call TRBJ2-4, with TRBD2 matching 11 bases. V dropped 1 base and J dropped 4; count of bases not matched to a gene: 7. This CDR3 has 17 amino acids. Germline CDR1 reads SGHRS; CDR2 reads YFSETQ. The CDR3: CASSLNSGREEKNIQYF. The CDR3 nucleotides read TGCGCCAGCAGCTTGAATAGCGGGAGGGAAGAGAAAAACATTCAGTACTTC.

This clonotype has more than one count but fewer than ten. This chain links TRBV15 with TRBJ2-4; D gene uncertain. Germline V gene data show CDR1 as LNHNV and CDR2 as YYDKDF (reference sequence). Between the trimmed V and J ends, which lost 8 bases and 0 bases, there was a span of 14 bases. The CDR3 sequence is 15 residues long. CDR3 in DNA: TGTGCCACCGGGCAGCCTAGACTAGCCAAAAACATTCAGTACTTC. It specifies CATGQPRLAKNIQYF.

In this sample, this clonotype turned up many times. The chain carries TRBV9 and TRBJ2-5, with 8 bases matching TRBD1. CDR1 is SGDLS and CDR2 is YYNGEE in the germline V gene. There are 14 residues in the CDR3. V shed 3 bases, J shed 1 base, and the junction held 2 bases outside the gene matches. The CDR3 protein is CASSAQGVQETQYF. The CDR3 DNA reads TGTGCCAGCAGCGCACAGGGGGTCCAAGAGACCCAGTACTTC.

This clonotype occurred a few times. The chain joins TRBV12-3 or TRBV12-4 to TRBJ2-3; no clear D. Trimming shortened V by 5 bases and J by 1 base, and 16 bases separated the two germline ends. The CDR3 contains 16 residues. In DNA form, the CDR3 reads TGTGCCAGCAGTCCGGGTACCCAGTCTGGCACAGATACGCAGTATTTT. Residues: CASSPGTQSGTDTQYF.

This clonotype was counted only a few times. The DNA for the CDR3 is TGCAGTGCTAGAGATTTCGTGACAGGGCCCGGGGAGCTGTTTTTT. Translated, it gives CSARDFVTGPGELFF. This chain links TRBV20-1 with TRBJ2-2; 7 nucleotides agree with TRBD1. The V and J ends lost 0 bases and 6 bases, in that order; junction bases with no gene match: 7. The CDR3 sequence is 15 residues long. CDR1 DFQATT and CDR2 SNEGSKA come from the germline V gene (reference sequence).

This clonotype was seen repeatedly, ten times or more. The gene calls are TRBV4-1 and TRBJ2-7; D gene uncertain. Germline V lookup: CDR1 MGHRA, CDR2 YSYEKL. Trimming left V 4 bases short and J 6 bases short, with 10 bases between. The CDR3 is made up of 12 amino acids. CDR3 nucleotide sequence: TGCGCCAGCAGCCCGAATCCGGGCGAGCAGTACTTC. As protein: CASSPNPGEQYF.

This clonotype was seen a handful of times. The chain joins TRBV20-1 to TRBJ2-7, with TRBD2 as a possible D gene (6 bases). Germline V gene sequence: CDR1 DFQATT, CDR2 SNEGSKA (reference sequence). V was shortened by 4 bases and J by 0 bases, with 16 bases between the two germline ends. This CDR3 has 15 residues. CDR3 nucleotide sequence: TGCAGTGCTACATCCCTCCTGGGGGGCTCCTACGAGCAGTACTTC. This sequence encodes CSATSLLGGSYEQYF.

The V gene is TRBV20-1, the J gene TRBJ2-3; D is uncertain. Germline V gives CDR1 DFQATT, CDR2 SNEGSKA (reference sequence). The germline V and J ends were trimmed by 7 bases and 4 bases, with 12 bases remaining between them. The CDR3 runs 12 residues. The CDR3 here is CSVRRLADTQYF. CDR3 in DNA: TGCAGTGTTCGTAGGTTAGCAGATACGCAGTATTTT.

This clonotype was observed a handful of times. This chain connects TRBV5-1 to TRBJ2-7; 10 bases line up with TRBD1. The CDR3 runs 16 residues. CDR1 and CDR2 (germline): SGHRS, YFSETQ. V trimming: 5 bases; J trimming: 7 bases; junction bases outside the gene matches: 15. In DNA form, the CDR3 reads TGCGCCAGCAGACGTGGAGCGGGACAGGGGCCGGGGGAGCAGTACTTC. This codes for CASRRGAGQGPGEQYF.

This clonotype was observed at least ten times. V gene TRBV29-1 combines with J gene TRBJ1-5; unclear D gene. The CDR3 covers 13 residues. V lost 4 bases, J lost 5 bases, and 12 bases lay in between. CDR1 is SQVTM and CDR2 is ANQGSEA in the germline V gene. The CDR3: CSVGDGTHQPQHF. The CDR3 DNA follows: TGCAGCGTTGGCGACGGAACCCATCAGCCCCAGCATTTT.

In this sample, this clonotype turned up many times. CDR3 sequence (DNA): TGTGCCAGCAGCCCCGACACGAGCAATGGCTACACCTTC. Its protein is CASSPDTSNGYTF. V is TRBV12-3 or TRBV12-4 and J is TRBJ1-2; no firm D call. Trimming took 6 bases from V and 6 from J, leaving 14 bases between them. The CDR3 runs 13 residues.

The rearrangement uses TRBV9 and TRBJ2-1, with TRBD1 matching 8 bases. Germline CDR1 reads SGDLS; CDR2 reads YYNGEE. The V segment lost 0 bases and the J segment 8 bases; nucleotides outside the gene matches: 7. CDR3 length equals 15 residues. CDR3 residues: CASSVAGRTGYEQFF. Written as DNA, the CDR3 is TGTGCCAGCAGCGTAGCAGGGAGGACAGGGTATGAGCAGTTCTTC.

The chain recombines TRBV19 with TRBJ2-3; 7 positions match TRBD2. Germline V gene sequence: CDR1 LNHDA, CDR2 SQIVND (reference sequence). V trimming: 4 bases; J trimming: 2 bases; junction bases outside the gene matches: 6. The CDR3 extends over 15 amino acids. The CDR3 spells CASSSGGVLTDTQYF. CDR3 DNA: TGTGCCAGTAGTAGCGGGGGAGTTCTCACAGATACGCAGTATTTT.

This clonotype occurred a few times. The chain has TRBV10-1 and TRBJ2-2, with D possibly TRBD2 on 5 matching bases. This CDR3 comprises 12 residues. Germline V gives CDR1 WNHNN, CDR2 SYGVQD (reference sequence). The DNA of the CDR3 is TGCGCGAGCGAGGGCTGGACCGGGGAGCTGTTTTTT. Protein: CASEGWTGELFF.

The chain is built from TRBV11-2 and TRBJ2-5, with D unclear. Germline CDR1 SGHAT, CDR2 FQNNGV. The CDR3 is 14 residues long. With 1 base removed from V and 2 bases from J, the gap between germline ends came to 8 bases. CDR3 in amino acids: CASSLVSPQETQYF. In DNA form, the CDR3 reads TGTGCCAGCAGCTTAGTTTCCCCTCAAGAGACCCAGTACTTC. Complete variable domain (other parts from reference TRBV11-2 and TRBJ2-5): EAGVAQSPRYKIIEKRQSVAFWCNPISGHATLYWYQQILGQGPKLLIQFQNNGVVDDSQLPKDRFSAERLKGVDSTLKIQPAKLEDSAVYLCASSLVSPQETQYFGPGTRLLVL.

There are many counts of this clonotype. The chain employs TRBV20-1 and TRBJ2-5; weak D call: TRBD1 (5 bases). This CDR3 spans 15 amino acids. Trimming cost V 0 bases and J 1 base, with 12 bases left between them. Germline V gene lookup returns CDR1 DFQATT and CDR2 SNEGSKA (reference sequence). CDR3 coding DNA: TGCAGTGCTAGAGATACCGAGACAGTCCAAGAGACCCAGTACTTC. Encoded protein: CSARDTETVQETQYF.

The chain employs TRBV6-5 and TRBJ1-3; the D is unclear. The V gene's germline CDR1 is MNHEY and CDR2 SVGAGI. V lost 2 bases, J lost 4 bases, and 12 bases lay in between. The length of the CDR3 is 15 residues. CDR3 in DNA: TGTGCCAGCAGTTACGCCGGGTTCAGGGGAAACACCATATATTTT. It is translated as CASSYAGFRGNTIYF.

The chain links TRBV20-1 to TRBJ2-1; tentatively, D is TRBD1 (5 bases). CDR1 and CDR2 from the germline V gene are DFQATT and SNEGSKA (reference sequence). Trimming cost V 0 bases and J 9 bases, with 9 bases left between them. This CDR3 is built from 12 residues. The CDR3 sequence is CSAREGASEQFF. The CDR3, as DNA: TGCAGTGCTAGAGAAGGGGCAAGTGAGCAGTTCTTC.